These T cell receptor beta chains were read from a single sample in a study of patients and donors after allogeneic stem cell transplantation. One entry per CDR3 protein, called by TCRdb with MiXCR from the RT-PCR reads. Here the sample spans roughly 40,000 distinct CDR3 sequences, roughly 29% being singletons. The sample taken for sequencing was blood, either unsorted or a sorted T cell fraction (not recorded which). These receptors all come from a human donor who was either an allogeneic HSCT recipient or a stem cell or donor lymphocyte infusion donor (not recorded which). It is not recorded whose cells these are; they may come from a transplant donor. Both conserved end residues are part of each CDR3. Each record gives: J gene, CDR3 length, D gene, V gene, clone size, CDR3 protein, CDR3 DNA. D genes are given only for firm matches. Rows give clone size only sometimes, using once, few, many, or a class for an expanded clone.

J gene: TRBJ2-1
CDR3 length: 15
D gene: TRBD2
V gene: TRBV20-1
clone size: many
CDR3 protein: CSAIPRELSYNEQFF
CDR3 DNA: TGCAGTGCTATACCGCGGGAGTTGTCCTACAATGAGCAGTTCTTC

J gene: TRBJ1-5
CDR3 length: 16
D gene: .
V gene: TRBV3-1
clone size: .
CDR3 protein: CASSEQGGVSNQPQHF
CDR3 DNA: TGTGCCAGCAGCGAACAGGGCGGCGTAAGCAATCAGCCCCAGCATTTT

J gene: TRBJ2-3
CDR3 length: 16
D gene: .
V gene: TRBV4-2
clone size: few
CDR3 protein: CASSQGTIVLADTQYF
CDR3 DNA: TGTGCCAGCAGCCAAGGAACTATCGTATTAGCAGATACGCAGTATTTT

J gene: TRBJ2-5
CDR3 length: 16
D gene: .
V gene: TRBV27
clone size: .
CDR3 protein: CASSRNYVGGGETQYF
CDR3 DNA: TGTGCCAGCAGTCGAAACTACGTGGGAGGAGGAGAGACCCAGTACTTC

J gene: TRBJ1-5
CDR3 length: 9
D gene: .
V gene: TRBV28
clone size: .
CDR3 protein: CASSHPQHF
CDR3 DNA: TGTGCCAGCAGCCATCCACAGCATTTT

J gene: TRBJ1-2
CDR3 length: 16
D gene: .
V gene: TRBV12-5
clone size: few
CDR3 protein: CASGLYVRRGRRGYTF
CDR3 DNA: TGTGCTAGTGGTTTGTACGTCCGGCGGGGAAGGCGAGGCTACACCTTC

J gene: TRBJ2-5
CDR3 length: 15
D gene: TRBD2
V gene: TRBV7-6
clone size: .
CDR3 protein: CASTLASGIQETQYF
CDR3 DNA: TGTGCCAGCACCTTGGCTAGCGGGATCCAAGAGACCCAGTACTTC

J gene: TRBJ1-1
CDR3 length: 13
D gene: .
V gene: TRBV6-5
clone size: .
CDR3 protein: CASSHREIVKAFF
CDR3 DNA: TGTGCCAGCAGCCACAGGGAGATAGTGAAAGCTTTCTTT

J gene: TRBJ1-5
CDR3 length: 15
D gene: TRBD1
V gene: TRBV19
clone size: many
CDR3 protein: CASSARTGGNQPQHF
CDR3 DNA: TGTGCCAGTAGTGCCCGGACAGGGGGCAATCAGCCCCAGCATTTT

J gene: TRBJ1-5
CDR3 length: 19
D gene: TRBD1
V gene: TRBV12-3/TRBV12-4
clone size: .
CDR3 protein: CASSRPPGTALDSNQPQHF
CDR3 DNA: TGTGCCAGCAGTCGCCCCCCCGGGACAGCTTTGGATAGCAATCAGCCCCAGCATTTT

J gene: TRBJ1-3
CDR3 length: 19
D gene: .
V gene: TRBV4-1
clone size: .
CDR3 protein: CASSQELGERLSRGNTIYF
CDR3 DNA: TGCGCCAGCAGCCAAGAGCTAGGGGAACGTCTATCAAGGGGAAACACCATATATTTT

J gene: TRBJ1-2
CDR3 length: 15
D gene: .
V gene: TRBV28
clone size: .
CDR3 protein: CASSPPSGELYGYTF
CDR3 DNA: TGTGCCAGCAGTCCCCCCTCAGGGGAGCTCTATGGCTACACCTTC

J gene: TRBJ2-1
CDR3 length: 15
D gene: TRBD2
V gene: TRBV12-3/TRBV12-4
clone size: .
CDR3 protein: CASSLIAGVYNEQFF
CDR3 DNA: TGTGCCAGCAGTTTAATTGCGGGAGTCTACAATGAGCAGTTCTTC

J gene: TRBJ2-5
CDR3 length: 14
D gene: .
V gene: TRBV6-5
clone size: .
CDR3 protein: CASSYWGVEETQYF
CDR3 DNA: TGTGCCAGCAGTTACTGGGGGGTGGAAGAGACCCAGTACTTC

J gene: TRBJ1-2
CDR3 length: 13
D gene: .
V gene: TRBV12-3/TRBV12-4
clone size: .
CDR3 protein: CASSLDSFYGYTF
CDR3 DNA: TGTGCCAGCAGTCTGGACAGCTTCTATGGCTACACCTTC

J gene: TRBJ1-3
CDR3 length: 15
D gene: .
V gene: TRBV7-6
clone size: many
CDR3 protein: CASSQTGTSGNTIYF
CDR3 DNA: TGTGCCAGCAGCCAGACAGGCACCTCTGGAAACACCATATATTTT

J gene: TRBJ2-7
CDR3 length: 13
D gene: TRBD2
V gene: TRBV20-1
clone size: .
CDR3 protein: CRPGGLAGGGQYF
CDR3 DNA: TGCAGGCCTGGGGGACTAGCGGGAGGCGGGCAGTACTTC

J gene: TRBJ1-4
CDR3 length: 13
D gene: .
V gene: TRBV20-1
clone size: .
CDR3 protein: CSATRDPHEKLFF
CDR3 DNA: TGCAGTGCTACCCGGGATCCCCATGAAAAACTGTTTTTT

J gene: TRBJ2-6
CDR3 length: 17
D gene: .
V gene: TRBV5-1
clone size: .
CDR3 protein: CASSLVFPSTLGNVLTF
CDR3 DNA: TGCGCCAGCAGCTTGGTGTTCCCCAGTACTCTAGGTAACGTCCTGACTTTC

J gene: TRBJ2-7
CDR3 length: 18
D gene: TRBD2
V gene: TRBV28
clone size: few
CDR3 protein: CASSHLGLAGGPYYEQYF
CDR3 DNA: TGTGCCAGCAGCCACTTGGGACTAGCGGGAGGGCCGTACTACGAGCAGTACTTC

J gene: TRBJ1-2
CDR3 length: 15
D gene: .
V gene: TRBV5-1
clone size: many
CDR3 protein: CASSLVGQIFYGYTF
CDR3 DNA: TGCGCCAGCAGCTTGGTAGGACAGATTTTCTATGGCTACACCTTC

J gene: TRBJ1-5
CDR3 length: 13
D gene: .
V gene: TRBV7-2
clone size: few
CDR3 protein: CASSFQGREPQHF
CDR3 DNA: TGTGCCAGCAGCTTCCAGGGGAGGGAGCCCCAGCATTTT

J gene: TRBJ2-1
CDR3 length: 15
D gene: .
V gene: TRBV7-3
clone size: few
CDR3 protein: CASSMGSHGASEQFF
CDR3 DNA: TGTGCCAGCAGCATGGGATCCCACGGGGCCAGTGAGCAGTTCTTC

J gene: TRBJ1-1
CDR3 length: 14
D gene: .
V gene: TRBV20-1
clone size: many
CDR3 protein: CSASLTAMNTEAFF
CDR3 DNA: TGCAGTGCTAGCCTTACAGCAATGAACACTGAAGCTTTCTTT

J gene: TRBJ2-7
CDR3 length: 12
D gene: .
V gene: TRBV6-1
clone size: few
CDR3 protein: CASSAVIYEQYF
CDR3 DNA: TGTGCCAGCAGTGCGGTTATTTACGAGCAGTACTTC

J gene: TRBJ2-7
CDR3 length: 15
D gene: .
V gene: TRBV7-9
clone size: .
CDR3 protein: CASSLAGQPYYEQYF
CDR3 DNA: TGTGCCAGCAGCTTGGCCGGGCAGCCGTACTACGAGCAGTACTTC

J gene: TRBJ2-5
CDR3 length: 11
D gene: TRBD2
V gene: TRBV29-1
clone size: .
CDR3 protein: CSVAGGETQYF
CDR3 DNA: TGCAGCGTTGCGGGGGGAGAGACCCAGTACTTC

J gene: TRBJ2-7
CDR3 length: 13
D gene: TRBD1
V gene: TRBV9
clone size: .
CDR3 protein: CASSTISGTGFSF
CDR3 DNA: TGTGCCAGCAGCACAATCAGTGGGACAGGTTTTTCCTTC

J gene: TRBJ2-3
CDR3 length: 17
D gene: TRBD2
V gene: TRBV4-3
clone size: .
CDR3 protein: CASSQDPGLAGTDTQYF
CDR3 DNA: TGCGCCAGCAGCCAAGATCCCGGCCTAGCGGGAACAGATACGCAGTATTTT

J gene: TRBJ1-2
CDR3 length: 14
D gene: .
V gene: TRBV5-6
clone size: .
CDR3 protein: CASSLVADYNGYTF
CDR3 DNA: TGTGCCAGCAGCTTGGTGGCAGACTACAATGGCTACACCTTC

J gene: TRBJ2-7
CDR3 length: 13
D gene: .
V gene: TRBV27
clone size: few
CDR3 protein: CASSLQGTYEQYF
CDR3 DNA: TGTGCCAGCAGTCTTCAAGGGACCTACGAGCAGTACTTC

J gene: TRBJ2-7
CDR3 length: 14
D gene: TRBD2
V gene: TRBV20-1
clone size: .
CDR3 protein: CSAPLTSGNSEQYF
CDR3 DNA: TGCAGTGCACCCCTGACTAGCGGGAACTCCGAGCAGTACTTC

J gene: TRBJ2-5
CDR3 length: 15
D gene: TRBD2
V gene: TRBV7-9
clone size: .
CDR3 protein: CASSAGLALQETQYF
CDR3 DNA: TGTGCCAGCAGCGCGGGACTAGCCCTCCAAGAGACCCAGTACTTC

J gene: TRBJ1-6
CDR3 length: 15
D gene: .
V gene: TRBV4-3
clone size: .
CDR3 protein: CASSQVVWGHSPLHF
CDR3 DNA: TGCGCCAGCAGCCAAGTGGTATGGGGGCATTCACCCCTCCACTTT

J gene: TRBJ1-3
CDR3 length: 15
D gene: .
V gene: TRBV7-9
clone size: few
CDR3 protein: CASSLRAGEGNTIYF
CDR3 DNA: TGTGCCAGCAGCTTACGGGCAGGGGAAGGAAACACCATATATTTT

J gene: TRBJ2-1
CDR3 length: 14
D gene: .
V gene: TRBV7-2
clone size: .
CDR3 protein: CASNRDKSYNEQFF
CDR3 DNA: TGTGCCAGCAATCGGGACAAATCCTACAATGAGCAGTTCTTC

J gene: TRBJ1-1
CDR3 length: 13
D gene: TRBD1
V gene: TRBV5-1
clone size: .
CDR3 protein: CASSLGDREEAFF
CDR3 DNA: TGCGCCAGCAGCTTGGGTGACAGGGAAGAAGCTTTCTTT

J gene: TRBJ2-2
CDR3 length: 15
D gene: TRBD1
V gene: TRBV19
clone size: .
CDR3 protein: CASQKGDRATGELFF
CDR3 DNA: TGTGCCAGTCAGAAGGGGGACAGGGCCACCGGGGAGCTGTTTTTT

J gene: TRBJ1-2
CDR3 length: 14
D gene: .
V gene: TRBV6-1
clone size: few
CDR3 protein: CASSEYPVTYGYTF
CDR3 DNA: TGTGCCAGCAGTGAATATCCAGTCACCTATGGCTACACCTTC

J gene: TRBJ2-1
CDR3 length: 16
D gene: TRBD2
V gene: TRBV9
clone size: .
CDR3 protein: CASSVVLAGGINEQFF
CDR3 DNA: TGTGCCAGCAGCGTAGTCCTAGCGGGAGGGATCAATGAGCAGTTCTTC

J gene: TRBJ2-5
CDR3 length: 12
D gene: TRBD2
V gene: TRBV10-3
clone size: .
CDR3 protein: CAISAGGETQYF
CDR3 DNA: TGTGCCATCAGTGCCGGGGGGGAGACCCAGTACTTC

J gene: TRBJ1-3
CDR3 length: 18
D gene: TRBD1
V gene: TRBV7-8
clone size: .
CDR3 protein: CASSLDRDRELRGNTIYF
CDR3 DNA: TGTGCCAGCAGCTTAGATAGGGACAGGGAGCTTAGAGGAAACACCATATATTTT

J gene: TRBJ2-7
CDR3 length: 14
D gene: .
V gene: TRBV4-3
clone size: .
CDR3 protein: CASSLVGASYEQYF
CDR3 DNA: TGCGCCAGCAGCCTCGTCGGGGCCTCCTACGAGCAGTACTTC

J gene: TRBJ2-3
CDR3 length: 14
D gene: .
V gene: TRBV29-1
clone size: once
CDR3 protein: CSITGGVGADTQYF
CDR3 DNA: TGCAGCATTACTGGAGGTGTTGGGGCAGATACGCAGTATTTT

J gene: TRBJ2-1
CDR3 length: 15
D gene: .
V gene: TRBV7-9
clone size: .
CDR3 protein: CASSKVGPLGNEQFF
CDR3 DNA: TGTGCCAGCAGCAAAGTGGGCCCCCTGGGGAATGAGCAGTTCTTC

J gene: TRBJ1-4
CDR3 length: 13
D gene: .
V gene: TRBV20-1
clone size: .
CDR3 protein: CSANRDSNEKLFF
CDR3 DNA: TGCAGTGCGAACAGGGATTCTAATGAAAAACTGTTTTTT

J gene: TRBJ1-4
CDR3 length: 14
D gene: TRBD1
V gene: TRBV5-5
clone size: .
CDR3 protein: CASSKDRGSEKLFF
CDR3 DNA: TGTGCCAGCAGCAAGGACAGGGGAAGTGAAAAACTGTTTTTT

J gene: TRBJ2-2
CDR3 length: 14
D gene: .
V gene: TRBV20-1
clone size: .
CDR3 protein: CSARAPTNTGELFF
CDR3 DNA: TGCAGTGCTAGAGCGCCTACGAACACCGGGGAGCTGTTTTTT

J gene: TRBJ2-1
CDR3 length: 12
D gene: .
V gene: TRBV4-3
clone size: .
CDR3 protein: CAPERENNEQFF
CDR3 DNA: TGCGCCCCGGAACGGGAGAACAATGAGCAGTTCTTC

J gene: TRBJ1-4
CDR3 length: 14
D gene: .
V gene: TRBV29-1
clone size: few
CDR3 protein: CSVEAPSGGEKLFF
CDR3 DNA: TGCAGCGTTGAAGCCCCCTCGGGGGGTGAAAAACTGTTTTTT

J gene: TRBJ1-5
CDR3 length: 15
D gene: TRBD1
V gene: TRBV6-5
clone size: few
CDR3 protein: CAARDRAYSNQPQHF
CDR3 DNA: TGTGCCGCCCGGGACAGGGCTTATAGCAATCAGCCCCAGCATTTT

J gene: TRBJ2-1
CDR3 length: 16
D gene: TRBD2
V gene: TRBV14
clone size: .
CDR3 protein: CASSPPWTSGGPGQFF
CDR3 DNA: TGTGCCAGCAGCCCCCCCTGGACTAGCGGGGGCCCTGGGCAGTTCTTC

J gene: TRBJ2-7
CDR3 length: 15
D gene: .
V gene: TRBV7-9
clone size: .
CDR3 protein: CASSFLQGLFYEQYF
CDR3 DNA: TGTGCCAGCAGCTTCCTACAGGGCCTGTTCTACGAGCAGTACTTC

J gene: TRBJ1-1
CDR3 length: 13
D gene: .
V gene: TRBV6-6
clone size: few
CDR3 protein: CASSYSTGPQAFF
CDR3 DNA: TGTGCCAGCAGTTACTCAACCGGGCCCCAAGCTTTCTTT